These T cell receptor beta chains were read from a single sample in a study of graft-versus-host responses after intestinal transplantation. Their antigens are not known. The assay was immunoSEQ multiplex PCR, and TCRdb's table has in-frame clones only and misses some. The profile covers some 120,000 clones, with about 92% appearing a single time and approximately 1.2% taken by the ten largest. Source: unstimulated CD8+ T cells sorted from spleen or lymph node cells, taken before transplant. These receptors were obtained from a human donor who was the organ donor for an intestinal transplant. The CDR3 runs from the conserved cysteine through the conserved F or W. Each record gives: V gene, D gene, J gene, clone size, CDR3 protein, CDR3 DNA. A D gene is named only where the DNA matches it firmly. Only some rows state a clone size, as once, few, many or a class for expanded clones.

V: TRBV27
D: .
J: TRBJ2-7
size: .
CDR3: CASRPGTGAYEQYF
DNA: TGTGCCAGCAGGCCCGGGACTGGCGCCTACGAGCAGTACTTC

V: TRBV19
D: .
J: TRBJ1-5
size: .
CDR3: CASRDGLNSNQPQHF
DNA: TGTGCCAGTAGGGACGGACTGAATAGCAATCAGCCCCAGCATTTT

V: TRBV6-5
D: .
J: TRBJ2-2
size: .
CDR3: CASSYTGTNTGELFF
DNA: TGTGCCAGCAGTTACACCGGGACTAACACCGGGGAGCTGTTTTTT

V: TRBV7-9
D: .
J: TRBJ2-5
size: .
CDR3: CASSLVWGREETQYF
DNA: TGTGCCAGCAGCTTAGTCTGGGGCAGAGAAGAGACCCAGTACTTC

V: TRBV29-1
D: .
J: TRBJ1-1
size: .
CDR3: CSVRGRNTEAFF
DNA: TGCAGCGTCAGGGGCCGGAACACTGAAGCTTTCTTT

V: TRBV4-1
D: .
J: TRBJ2-2
size: .
CDR3: CASSQERGQWTGELFF
DNA: TGCGCCAGCAGCCAAGAGCGTGGGCAGTGGACCGGGGAGCTGTTTTTT

V: TRBV6-5
D: .
J: TRBJ2-6
size: once
CDR3: CASSYTESGANVLTF
DNA: TGTGCCAGCAGTTACACGGAGTCTGGGGCCAACGTCCTGACTTTC

V: TRBV7-9
D: .
J: TRBJ1-3
size: .
CDR3: CASSPRGRAGGNTIYF
DNA: TGTGCCAGCAGCCCCAGAGGTAGGGCTGGAGGAAACACCATATATTTT

V: TRBV6-5
D: .
J: TRBJ2-7
size: .
CDR3: CASSEVKGTYEQYF
DNA: TGTGCCAGCAGTGAAGTTAAGGGGACCTACGAGCAGTACTTC

V: TRBV6-1
D: TRBD2
J: TRBJ2-1
size: .
CDR3: CASSERILAGKSEQFF
DNA: TGTGCCAGCAGTGAAAGGATCCTAGCGGGAAAGTCTGAGCAGTTCTTC

V: TRBV19
D: .
J: TRBJ2-1
size: .
CDR3: CASSIDLYNEQFF
DNA: TGTGCCAGTAGTATAGATTTATACAATGAGCAGTTCTTC

V: TRBV9
D: TRBD2
J: TRBJ2-7
size: .
CDR3: CASSVGLLAGDEQYF
DNA: TGTGCCAGCAGCGTAGGGCTCCTAGCGGGAGACGAGCAGTACTTC

V: TRBV6-6
D: .
J: TRBJ2-5
size: .
CDR3: CASSYRAGTWETQYF
DNA: TGTGCCAGCAGTTACAGGGCAGGGACGTGGGAGACCCAGTACTTC

V: TRBV5-1
D: .
J: TRBJ1-1
size: .
CDR3: CASSFKGLGTEAFF
DNA: TGCGCCAGCAGCTTCAAGGGCTTGGGCACTGAAGCTTTCTTT

V: TRBV5-1
D: .
J: TRBJ2-3
size: .
CDR3: CASSQKGADTQYF
DNA: TGCGCCAGCAGCCAAAAGGGTGCAGATACGCAGTATTTT

V: TRBV7-9
D: .
J: TRBJ1-5
size: .
CDR3: CASSFGGPRQPQHF
DNA: TGTGCCAGCAGCTTTGGGGGGCCCCGGCAGCCCCAGCATTTT

V: TRBV4-3
D: .
J: TRBJ2-2
size: once
CDR3: CASSQDRVTGELFF
DNA: TGCGCCAGCAGCCAAGATCGGGTCACCGGGGAGCTGTTTTTT

V: TRBV7-8
D: TRBD2
J: TRBJ2-1
size: .
CDR3: CASSLYSGTSDLDEQFF
DNA: TGTGCCAGCAGCTTATATTCCGGGACTAGCGATTTGGATGAGCAGTTCTTC

V: TRBV6-5
D: TRBD2
J: TRBJ2-4
size: .
CDR3: CASSPLAGGKNIQYF
DNA: TGTGCCAGCAGTCCTCTAGCGGGAGGGAAAAACATTCAGTACTTC

V: TRBV6-5
D: TRBD2
J: TRBJ2-1
size: .
CDR3: CASRDLAGSYNEQFF
DNA: TGTGCCAGCAGAGACCTAGCGGGGTCCTACAATGAGCAGTTCTTC

V: TRBV4-1
D: .
J: TRBJ1-5
size: .
CDR3: CASSQAHSNQPQHF
DNA: TGCGCCAGCAGCCAAGCACATAGCAATCAGCCCCAGCATTTT

V: TRBV4-1
D: .
J: TRBJ2-5
size: .
CDR3: CASSQSRGTIQETQYF
DNA: TGCGCCAGCAGCCAGAGCAGGGGGACTATCCAAGAGACCCAGTACTTC

V: TRBV5-4
D: TRBD2
J: TRBJ2-3
size: .
CDR3: CASSLGAGDTQYF
DNA: TGTGCCAGCAGCTTGGGCGCGGGGGACACGCAGTATTTT

V: TRBV4-3
D: TRBD2
J: TRBJ2-1
size: .
CDR3: CASRRLAGDNEQFF
DNA: TGCGCCAGCAGAAGACTAGCGGGAGATAATGAGCAGTTCTTC

V: TRBV9
D: TRBD1
J: TRBJ2-1
size: .
CDR3: CASSVPDRGRYNEQFF
DNA: TGTGCCAGCAGCGTACCTGACAGGGGTCGTTACAATGAGCAGTTCTTC

V: TRBV20-1
D: TRBD1
J: TRBJ2-7
size: .
CDR3: CSASRDRVPF
DNA: TGCAGTGCTAGCCGGGACAGGGTCCCATTC

V: TRBV27
D: .
J: TRBJ2-7
size: .
CDR3: CASSLSTGYYHMGYEQYF
DNA: TGTGCCAGCAGTTTGTCGACAGGTTACTACCACATGGGCTACGAGCAGTACTTC

V: TRBV28
D: .
J: TRBJ1-2
size: .
CDR3: CASSLTDLNYGYTF
DNA: TGTGCCAGCAGTTTGACAGACCTTAACTATGGCTACACCTTC

V: TRBV27
D: .
J: TRBJ1-1
size: .
CDR3: CASSRTFNTEAFF
DNA: TGTGCCAGCAGTCGAACTTTCAACACTGAAGCTTTCTTT

V: TRBV27
D: .
J: TRBJ1-4
size: .
CDR3: CASSPIQGLKEKLFF
DNA: TGTGCCAGCAGTCCAATCCAGGGGCTTAAGGAAAAACTGTTTTTT

V: TRBV29-1
D: .
J: TRBJ1-3
size: .
CDR3: CSVDSGNTIYF
DNA: TGCAGCGTTGACTCTGGAAACACCATATATTTT

V: TRBV18
D: TRBD1
J: TRBJ2-7
size: .
CDR3: CASSPGTGLGYEQYF
DNA: TGTGCCAGCTCACCTGGGACAGGGTTGGGCTACGAGCAGTACTTC

V: TRBV27
D: TRBD2
J: TRBJ2-4
size: .
CDR3: CASSLARSGGNIQYF
DNA: TGTGCCAGCAGTTTAGCACGAAGCGGGGGAAACATTCAGTACTTC

V: TRBV2
D: .
J: TRBJ1-4
size: .
CDR3: CASSEGGLGDEKLFF
DNA: TGTGCCAGCAGTGAGGGGGGCCTGGGGGATGAAAAACTGTTTTTT

V: TRBV19
D: TRBD1
J: TRBJ2-1
size: .
CDR3: CASSPGPDRVGNEQFF
DNA: TGTGCCAGTAGTCCGGGGCCTGACAGGGTCGGCAATGAGCAGTTCTTC

V: TRBV7-9
D: TRBD2
J: TRBJ2-1
size: .
CDR3: CASSPVVEREDEQFF
DNA: TGTGCCAGCAGCCCAGTTGTGGAGCGGGAGGATGAGCAGTTCTTC

V: TRBV6-1
D: .
J: TRBJ1-2
size: few
CDR3: CASSERSPGFYGYTF
DNA: TGTGCCAGCAGTGAACGGAGCCCAGGGTTCTATGGCTACACCTTC

V: TRBV4-2
D: TRBD1
J: TRBJ2-1
size: .
CDR3: CASSQDQWPMTGSEQFF
DNA: TGTGCCAGCAGCCAAGATCAATGGCCCATGACAGGGAGTGAGCAGTTCTTC

V: TRBV4-1
D: TRBD1
J: TRBJ2-2
size: .
CDR3: CASSQDPGGTGELFF
DNA: TGCGCCAGCAGCCAAGATCCAGGGGGCACCGGGGAGCTGTTTTTT